The sequence of this TCR beta chain was determined in a study of shared clonotypes between healthy human individuals. General study results and limits: Rarefaction showed that sequencing of sorted subsets was incomplete (despite large depth). A reduction in generation probabilities was seen for non-shared clonotypes relative to those shared by all four donors.

Concerning this clone itself: Antigen: not known.

This CDR3 comprises 15 residues. Germline V gene data show CDR1 as LNHNV and CDR2 as YYDKDF (reference sequence). The V segment lost 1 base and the J segment 2 bases; nucleotides outside the gene matches: 2. Sorted subsets were amplified in replicate PCRs using approximately 200 ng DNA, approximately 30,000 T cell genomes. Using immunoSEQ multiplex PCR, the repertoire was profiled, and TCRdb retains in-frame clones only, with some absent. Altogether about 2 million clones are present, about 95% being singletons, with the ten largest covering roughly 1%. Terminally differentiated effector memory CD45RA+ cells were left out of the naive CD8 fraction, which was CD45RO-negative and positively selected for CCR7.

The clonotype was recovered from a man younger than 35 in good health. The sequencing sample was made of naive CD8+ T cells sorted from blood. The chain joins TRBV15 to TRBJ2-1; 7 bases line up with TRBD2. The CDR3 sequence: CATSRVLAAYNEQFF. In DNA form, the CDR3 reads TGTGCCACCAGCAGAGTCCTAGCGGCCTACAATGAGCAGTTCTTC.